These 15 T cell receptor beta chains came from one sample sequenced in a study of spatial heterogeneity in lung cancer. TCRdb used MiXCR to reprocess the 5' RACE reads, holding one entry per CDR3 protein. The sample records 25,000 or so distinct CDR3 sequences, under 7% being singletons. Stated time point: blood at routine non-recurrence follow-up after resection. Sequencing of whole RNA from tumor, nontumor lung or frozen PBMC involved no sorting. Sequencing was performed on PBMCs, taken at follow-up. The receptors shown here come from a male donor with early-stage non-small cell lung cancer.

The chain uses TRBV7-2 and TRBJ1-5; D is unclear. Germline CDR1 and CDR2: SGHTA and FQGNSA. The CDR3 is made up of 14 amino acids. The V end lost 1 base, the J end lost 0 bases, and 4 bases lay between the germline ends. The CDR3: CASSLDPSNQPQHF. The CDR3 DNA reads TGTGCCAGCAGCTTAGATCCTAGCAATCAGCCCCAGCATTTT.

This clonotype was found a few times. This sequence joins TRBV6-6 and TRBJ1-2; 8 bases agree with TRBD1. Germline CDR1 is MNHNY and CDR2 is SVGAGI (reference sequence). CDR3 length: 13 amino acids. Trimming cost V 6 bases and J 4 bases; bases outside gene matches: 4. The CDR3 sequence: CASSRDRSYGYTF. The CDR3 DNA sequence: TGTGCCAGCAGCCGGGACAGGAGCTATGGCTACACCTTC.

Sample share makes this clonotype medium-sized (0.01 to 0.1%). The chain joins TRBV30 to TRBJ2-7; 7 bases fit TRBD2. There are 14 residues in the CDR3. The germline V gene has CDR1 GTSNPN and CDR2 SVGIG (reference sequence). V was clipped by 5 bases and J by 7 bases; unmatched bases: 14. CDR3 in amino acids: CAWRGGVPPREQYF. In DNA form, the CDR3 reads TGTGCCTGGCGGGGAGGGGTGCCTCCCAGGGAGCAGTACTTC.

In its sample, this clonotype was seen many times. The chain couples TRBV11-2 to TRBJ1-1; D uncertain. V was cut by 1 base and J by 6 bases, with 12 bases left in between. The CDR3 has 14 amino acids. CDR1 SGHAT and CDR2 FQNNGV come from the germline V gene. CDR3 amino acids: CASSLVRATPEAFF. The DNA of the CDR3 is TGTGCCAGCAGCTTAGTCCGGGCCACCCCTGAAGCTTTCTTT.

This clonotype was counted ten times or more. The genes are TRBV27 and TRBJ2-1, with 10 bases matching TRBD2. Germline CDR1 and CDR2: MNHEY and SMNVEV (reference sequence). The V segment lost 0 bases and the J segment 8 bases; nucleotides outside the gene matches: 4. The CDR3 has 15 amino acids. The CDR3 spells CASSLSASGSYEQFF. The CDR3 nucleotides read TGTGCCAGCAGTTTATCGGCTAGCGGGAGTTATGAGCAGTTCTTC.

This clonotype appeared a few times. The V gene is TRBV12-3 or TRBV12-4, the J gene TRBJ1-1; D is uncertain. Trimming cost V 6 bases and J 0 bases, with 8 bases left between them. CDR3 length equals 13 residues. CDR3 DNA sequence: TGTGCCAGCAGGGAGGAAATGAACACTGAAGCTTTCTTT. This sequence encodes CASREEMNTEAFF.

This clonotype was counted between two and nine times. V usage is TRBV7-3 and J usage is TRBJ2-3; possible D gene TRBD2, 5 bases. Germline V gives CDR1 SGHTA, CDR2 FQGTGA. The CDR3 contains 15 residues. V lost 2 bases and J lost 6, with 15 bases in between. CDR3 coding DNA: TGTGCCAGCAGCTTAGGGAGCCCCCGTTCGGATACGCAGTATTTT. Residues: CASSLGSPRSDTQYF.

The chain has TRBV6-6 and TRBJ2-1; maybe TRBD2 (5 bases). V was clipped by 7 bases and J by 3 bases, with 13 bases between them. Germline V gene lookup returns CDR1 MNHNY and CDR2 SVGAGI (reference sequence). The CDR3 has 14 amino acids. Written as DNA, the CDR3 is TGTGCCAGCAAGGAGGAGATGGTCTACAATGAGCAGTTCTTC. Protein sequence: CASKEEMVYNEQFF.

This clonotype was counted many times. This chain connects TRBV24-1 to TRBJ1-2; TRBD1 matches 10 bases. Per the germline V gene, CDR1 is KGHDR and CDR2 is SFDVKD. CDR3 length equals 14 residues. The V segment lost 5 bases and the J segment 4 bases; nucleotides outside the gene matches: 3. CDR3: CATSARQGAYGYTF. CDR3 bases: TGTGCCACCAGTGCAAGACAGGGGGCCTATGGCTACACCTTC.

This clonotype has at least ten counts. The chain links TRBV7-8 to TRBJ1-2, with a weak D call TRBD1 (6 bases). The CDR3 is 16 residues long. CDR1 and CDR2 (germline): SGHVS, FQNEAQ. V was cut by 5 bases and J by 4 bases, with 20 bases left in between. The CDR3 loop is CASSLGGLNRFYGYTF. CDR3 in DNA: TGTGCCAGCAGCCTAGGGGGTCTAAACCGATTCTATGGCTACACCTTC.

This clonotype was seen repeatedly, ten times or more. The chain recombines TRBV3-1 with TRBJ2-2, with no clear D. V was trimmed by 3 bases and J by 6 bases, leaving 5 bases between them. The CDR3 is 12 amino acids. Germline V gene lookup returns CDR1 LGHDT and CDR2 YNNKEL (reference sequence). The CDR3 nucleotides are TGTGCCAGCAGCCAGTTCTCCGGGGAGCTGTTTTTT. Translation gives CASSQFSGELFF.

This clonotype was found many times. This sequence joins TRBV7-3 and TRBJ1-1, with D possibly TRBD1 on 6 matching bases. The CDR3 spans 15 residues. V was pared by 5 bases and J by 0 bases, with 13 bases between. Germline lookup yields CDR1 SGHTA and CDR2 FQGTGA. The CDR3 region is CASSKPGGMNTEAFF. The CDR3 coding sequence is TGTGCCAGCAGCAAGCCGGGGGGCATGAACACTGAAGCTTTCTTT.

In its sample, this clonotype was seen many times. The genes are TRBV5-4 and TRBJ2-7; maybe TRBD2 (6 bases). Germline values: CDR1 SGHNT, CDR2 YYREEE (reference sequence). The CDR3 contains 16 residues. V lost 4 bases to trimming and J lost 1 base, with 18 bases between them. The CDR3 sequence: CASSPMGLVGSYEQYF. The DNA of the CDR3 is TGTGCCAGCAGCCCTATGGGACTTGTTGGGTCCTACGAGCAGTACTTC. Using reference TRBV5-4 and TRBJ2-7 for the parts outside the CDR3, the full variable domain is ETGVTQSPTHLIKTRGQQVTLRCSSQSGHNTVSWYQQALGQGPQFIFQYYREEENGRGNFPPRFSGLQFPNYSSELNVNALELDDSALYLCASSPMGLVGSYEQYFGPGTRLTVT.

V is TRBV7-9 and J is TRBJ1-1; D unresolved. Trimming took 1 base from V and 1 from J, leaving 7 bases between them. Germline CDR1 and CDR2: SEHNR and FQNEAQ (reference sequence). This CDR3 comprises 14 residues. This chain's CDR3 is CASSLGFQNTEAFF. The CDR3 DNA reads TGTGCCAGCAGCTTAGGGTTCCAGAACACTGAAGCTTTCTTT.

This clonotype was observed many times. This sequence joins TRBV5-1 and TRBJ2-2, with 8 bases aligning to TRBD2. Germline V gene lookup returns CDR1 SGHRS and CDR2 YFSETQ. There are 18 residues in the CDR3. V lost 0 bases, J lost 5 bases, and 12 bases stayed unmatched. The CDR3 coding sequence is TGCGCCAGCAGCTTGGTCTTCATCAGCGGGAGAGGTACCGGGGAGCTGTTTTTT. The encoded protein is CASSLVFISGRGTGELFF.